The next 7 T cell receptor beta chains were all read from a single sample in a study of T cell clones after liver transplantation. Libraries were prepared by immunoSEQ multiplex PCR; TCRdb keeps only in-frame clonotypes and omits some of them. Altogether tens of thousands of clones are present, approximately 82% being singletons, with the ten largest covering less than 3.5%. Sequenced material: CD4+ T cells from blood, taken at the 22-month timepoint. These receptors came from a human patient who received a liver transplant. Some T cells may trace back to the graft donor.

V is TRBV6-1 and J is TRBJ1-4, with 8 bases matching TRBD1. The junction had 8 bases not matched to a gene; V was cut back by 3 bases and J by 5 bases. The CDR3 consists of 16 residues. Germline V gene lookup returns CDR1 MNHNS and CDR2 SASEGT. The CDR3 DNA reads TGTGCCAGCAGTGAGGACAGGGCAATTGAAAATGAAAAACTGTTTTTT. Residues: CASSEDRAIENEKLFF.

This sequence joins TRBV7-3 and TRBJ2-3, with D possibly called TRBD1 or TRBD2 (5 bases each). The CDR3 contains 16 residues. V lost 2 bases and J 1 base, leaving 13 bases between the germline ends. Looked up from germline, CDR1 is SGHTA and CDR2 is FQGTGA. The CDR3 DNA follows: TGTGCCAGCAGCTTATGGGCTAGAGGGGGCACAGATACGCAGTATTTT. Amino acids: CASSLWARGGTDTQYF.

This clone is large within its sample. The chain employs TRBV4-1 and TRBJ1-5; D might be TRBD1 (5 bases). CDR1 is MGHRA, CDR2 YSYEKL, per germline. Trimming cost V 1 base and J 1 base, with 11 bases left between them. The CDR3 is 16 amino acids. The CDR3 sequence is CASSQGHRDSNQPQHF. In DNA form, the CDR3 reads TGCGCCAGCAGCCAAGGGCACCGGGACAGCAATCAGCCCCAGCATTTT.

The chain employs TRBV2 and TRBJ1-2; D perhaps matches TRBD1 (5 bases). The CDR3 spans 13 residues. Per germline, CDR1 SNHLY and CDR2 FYNNEI. V lost 5 bases, J lost 5 bases, and 12 bases lay in between. The CDR3 coding sequence is TGTGCCAGCAGTCCGGACACGGGGTATGGCTACACCTTC. Its protein is CASSPDTGYGYTF.

The table lists this clone with a count of one. The chain carries TRBV5-1 and TRBJ1-4; 12 bases fit TRBD1. There are 14 residues in the CDR3. The germline gives CDR1 SGHRS, CDR2 YFSETQ. V dropped 4 bases and J dropped 8; count of bases not matched to a gene: 3. CDR3 loop: CASSQGTGGEKLFF. As DNA, the CDR3 is TGCGCCAGCAGCCAAGGGACAGGGGGCGAAAAACTGTTTTTT.

The chain couples TRBV11-1 to TRBJ2-1; D uncertain. V shed 5 bases and J shed 5 bases, with 13 bases lying between them. Germline V gene data show CDR1 as SGHAT and CDR2 as FQDESV (reference sequence). There are 14 residues in the CDR3. CDR3 sequence reads: CASSPRTDHNEQFF. The CDR3 nucleotides are TGTGCCAGCAGCCCACGGACCGACCACAATGAGCAGTTCTTC.

This clone was found once. The chain employs TRBV5-6 and TRBJ2-1; 11 bases fit TRBD2. CDR1 is SGHDT and CDR2 is YYEEEE in the germline V gene. This CDR3 comprises 16 residues. With V trimmed by 3 bases and J by 4 bases, 6 bases remained unmatched. The CDR3 is CASSSLAGATYNEQFF. The CDR3 coding sequence is TGTGCCAGCAGCTCACTAGCGGGGGCGACGTACAATGAGCAGTTCTTC.